Here is one TCR beta chain with its context. Its antigen is still unknown. There were likely unrecorded immune exposures, though donors were nominally healthy when sampled. Both 60 Vbeta primers and 13 Jbeta primers went into the PCR. TCRdb's table, derived via immunoSEQ multiplex PCR, lists solely in-frame clones and lacks some. The table has roughly 98,000 clones, roughly three quarters seen once. The sample comes from a study of cytomegalovirus exposure and HLA in healthy donors. Overall study findings and caveats: In a later analysis, compared with equally common non-associated chains, HLA-associated beta chains were more expanded. A list of approximately 150 TCR beta chains associated with cytomegalovirus was given. Many donors shared some public TCRs, even though most TCR sequences were rare.

Germline V gives CDR1 SGHKS, CDR2 YYEKEE (reference sequence). The CDR3 totals 17 residues. The V gene lost 0 bases and the J gene lost 9 bases, with 23 bases spanning the gap. The chain carries TRBV5-5 and TRBJ2-3; no clear D gene. The receptor comes from a female donor in good health and CMV-seronegative. The sequenced sample consisted of PBMCs. The CDR3 here is CASSLALGPALQITQYF. As DNA, the CDR3 is TGTGCCAGCAGCTTGGCCTTGGGTCCCGCTTTACAGATAACGCAGTATTTT.